This T cell receptor (beta chain) was documented in a study of blood T cell repertoires in COVID-19 (dated by TCRdb to 2018 to 2020). In the study overall: Samples covering the acute and convalescent phases of COVID-19 were provided by collaborators in the United States, Italy and Spain. The material from the prospective study consisted of cDNA or gDNA derived from T cells, B-cell-depleted T cells, or PBMCs. The dataset comprised deeply sampled blood TCRbeta repertoires from subjects exposed to, actively infected with, or recovered from COVID-19. A freely available public database, intended as a resource for researchers studying the immune response to SARS-CoV-2, is where the repertoires were released. The samples were drawn from two sources: the first 160 participants of the ongoing ImmuneRACE study, and about 1,300 subjects contributed by 6 global collaborators. A de-identified subject ID, COVID-19 status, age in years and sex were almost always included in the sample metadata. Where available, HLA class I and class II types were obtained from metadata supplied by the sample provider rather than from assay-based typing. Summary of the overall study and its limitations: How much clinical and demographic metadata was included differed by source and by participant, and the metadata was provided uncurated.

TCRbeta CDR3 regions were amplified from genomic DNA by means of the immunoSEQ Assay, a bias-controlled multiplex PCR. The authors' pipeline ran thus. The number of nucleated cells in each sample was estimated by amplification of reference gene primers within the assay. Sequence reads were collapsed and filtered to measure the absolute abundance of every unique TCRbeta CDR3 rearrangement. For each sample, productive Simpson clonality was calculated as the square root of Simpson's diversity index across productive rearrangements. This immuneACCESS table, as held by TCRdb, lists in-frame sequences with V and J called but not all clones. Of the missing ones, under half trace to an unresolved V gene in checked studies; the others have no known cause. Clonal size and the V and J genes are those of that table, whereas D and trimming came from the DNA. The table for this sample lists 200,000 to 250,000 clones; around nine tenths of them were counted only once. The top ten clonotypes cover around 0.85% of the sample.

At one collaborating source in Seattle, patients were enrolled during active infection and were followed longitudinally through the course of disease. Collaborating institutions collected whole blood in K2EDTA tubes following their own protocols. Collaborator samples were shipped for TCRbeta analysis as frozen whole blood, isolated PBMCs, or DNA extracted from either sample type. In regard to this clone: The target of this receptor is not known. No much larger clone exists at a distance of one base, and base qualities are not known.

Including cysteine and phenylalanine, the CDR3 has 17 amino acids. The DNA shown is the 51-base CDR3, in frame from base 1. Unmatched junction bases come to 14, with V trimmed by 4 bases and J by 6 bases. The germline V gene (reference sequence) specifies LGHDT as CDR1 and YNNKEL as CDR2. What was sequenced was peripheral blood. The chain employs TRBV3-1 (or the pseudogene TRBV3-2) and TRBJ2-3; 9 junctional bases match TRBD2. This TCR was sampled from a man aged 55-75 years with COVID-19, enrolled during active disease. The CDR3 region has the sequence CASSPSPAAGGLDTQYF. The sequence in DNA is TGTGCCAGCAGCCCCTCCCCGGCAGCGGGAGGCCTGGATACGCAGTATTTT.